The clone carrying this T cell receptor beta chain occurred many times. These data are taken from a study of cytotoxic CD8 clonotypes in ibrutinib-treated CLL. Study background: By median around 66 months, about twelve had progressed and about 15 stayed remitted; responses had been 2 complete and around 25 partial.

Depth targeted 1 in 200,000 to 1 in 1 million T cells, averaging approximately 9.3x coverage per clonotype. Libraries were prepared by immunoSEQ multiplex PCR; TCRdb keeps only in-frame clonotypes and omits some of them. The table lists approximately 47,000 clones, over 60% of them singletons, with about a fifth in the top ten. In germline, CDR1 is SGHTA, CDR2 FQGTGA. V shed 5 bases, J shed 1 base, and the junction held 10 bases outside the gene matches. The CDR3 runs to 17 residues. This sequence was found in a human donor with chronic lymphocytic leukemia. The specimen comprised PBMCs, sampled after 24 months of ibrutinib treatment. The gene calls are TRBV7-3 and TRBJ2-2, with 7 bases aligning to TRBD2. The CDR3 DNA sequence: TGTGCCAGCAGCGCTCCGGTGGGGGGGATGAACACCGGGGAGCTGTTTTTT. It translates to CASSAPVGGMNTGELFF.